What follows describes a single TCR beta chain. Its target antigen remains unknown. No base quality values were provided; no much bigger clone lies one nucleotide off. High-throughput TCR beta sequencing profiled peripheral blood CD8+ and CD4+ T cells from healthy donors, Susac syndrome patients and multiple sclerosis patients. The multiple sclerosis controls were treatment-naive patients who had stable or active relapsing-remitting disease and met the revised McDonald criteria. Bulk CD8+ and CD4+ T cells were purified magnetically by negative isolation, whereas CD8+ TEMRA cells were enriched by FACS. Blood was collected in EDTA tubes and processed within 24 hours, with PBMCs isolated through density gradient centrifugation. PBMCs intended for TCR sequencing were cryopreserved in liquid nitrogen and were subsequently thawed in a 37 degrees C water bath. Purity of sorted or isolated CD4+, CD8+ and CD8+ TEMRA cells was at least 90%.

This specimen comes from a study of CD8 T cells in Susac syndrome (dated by TCRdb to between 2018 and 2021). Background for the entire study: Repertoire sequencing was used to test whether CD8+ T cell activation and differentiation in Susac syndrome was antigen driven. The study compared CD8+ T cell repertoire clonality among roughly eleven healthy donors, about 14 Susac syndrome patients and about 16 multiple sclerosis patients. Study-wide conclusions, independent of this receptor: The number of individuals in the TCR sequencing and HLA analysis was acknowledged as relatively small.

RNA was extracted using the RNeasy kit, and roughly 0.5 to 1 ug of the RNA was reverse transcribed with random hexamers. The immunoSEQ multiplex PCR assay, covering 54 Vbeta and 13 Jbeta segments, was used to amplify TCR beta CDR3 regions. PCR amplification bias was corrected using a synthetic template baseline for primer optimization and computational correction. The original methods were these. Reads were annotated to V, D and J genes per IMGT and analyzed with immunoSEQ Analyzer, keeping only productive sequences. Clonality was computed as one minus Shannon entropy normalized by log2 of the number of productive unique sequences. For each patient and control, public and private clones were evaluated within the 100 most prevalent clones. Clones were defined as Susac-specific if absent from the healthy and MS cohorts, from approximately 1,100 published viral clones and from other ImmuneACCESS disease sequences. TCRdb trimmed public reads at Q25 via fastp, called clones via MiXCR and kept in-frame beta chains. CDR3 protein duplicates are merged, each entry listing the most common genes and DNA. TCRdb, not the original authors, processed these V and J calls. The sample table contains 150,000 or so distinct CDR3 sequences; only one count was recorded for less than 97% of them. The top ten clones comprise approximately 0.15% of the sample.

CDR1 and CDR2, looked up from the germline V gene, are MNHEY and SVGAGI. From the cysteine up to the phenylalanine, the CDR3 has a length of 14 residues. Only the CDR3 DNA is retained, 42 bases long and in frame from the first base. V and J are truncated by 6 bases and 6 bases respectively, leaving an intervening sequence of 17 bases. Material for sequencing was CD8+ T cells from PBMCs. This receptor was obtained from a human donor with multiple sclerosis. The chain couples TRBV6-5 to TRBJ1-2, with no reliable assignment of the D segment. The nucleotides are TGTGCCAGCAGAAGAAGACAACGCCAGCATGGCTACACCTTC. The resulting protein is CASRRRQRQHGYTF.